A selection of T cell receptor beta chains follows, all from one sample in a study of early T cells in non-severe SARS-CoV-2 infection. MiXCR, applied by TCRdb to the 5' RACE reads, yields one record per CDR3 protein. Of under 50,000 distinct CDR3 sequences listed, around 4.6% were seen once; the top ten hold around 6%. The sample consisted of whole blood. The receptors here all came from an adult who was a healthcare worker with PCR-confirmed SARS-CoV-2 infection or an uninfected control (not recorded which). Each CDR3 is given with its conserved first and last residue. The order of the fields is V gene, J gene, CDR3 protein.

TRBV30	TRBJ2-7	CAWSALREQYF
TRBV14	TRBJ2-2	CASSQTGRANTGELFF
TRBV4-3	TRBJ2-7	CASSHGLAGNYEQYF
TRBV6-6	TRBJ1-1	CASSRVSTEAFF
TRBV18	TRBJ2-7	CASSPLATSGGIYEQYF
TRBV6-5	TRBJ1-5	CASRQTFVVSQPQHF
TRBV6-2/TRBV6-3	TRBJ1-1	CASIKQYNTEAFF
TRBV5-1	TRBJ2-2	CASSLWQGTGGRSGELFF
TRBV7-2	TRBJ2-7	CASSLRSGAGGFSYEQYF
TRBV10-3	TRBJ1-2	CAISGFRTDYGYTF
TRBV19	TRBJ1-6	CASETGGNSPLHF
TRBV28	TRBJ2-1	CASRGPRPNEQFF
TRBV20-1	TRBJ2-3	CSARGVGGGTGGTDTQYF
TRBV5-1	TRBJ2-3	CASSFTGSDTQYF
TRBV20-1	TRBJ2-3	CSAPPRLGGGVDTQYF
TRBV20-1	TRBJ2-1	CSARDTGTERLHEQFF
TRBV20-1	TRBJ2-2	CSARKGAQVGELFF
TRBV30	TRBJ2-7	CAWAPGFSSYEQYF
TRBV11-2	TRBJ2-3	CASSLALRDTQYF
TRBV7-2	TRBJ2-1	CASSLIPTEGEQFF
TRBV20-1	TRBJ1-2	CSARDVGSANYGYTF
TRBV11-2	TRBJ2-7	CASSLVGGSYEQYF
TRBV11-2	TRBJ2-3	CASSILNQLTDTQYF
TRBV10-2	TRBJ2-2	CASTGRTSNTGELFF
TRBV9	TRBJ2-2	CASSVLSEGKATGELFF